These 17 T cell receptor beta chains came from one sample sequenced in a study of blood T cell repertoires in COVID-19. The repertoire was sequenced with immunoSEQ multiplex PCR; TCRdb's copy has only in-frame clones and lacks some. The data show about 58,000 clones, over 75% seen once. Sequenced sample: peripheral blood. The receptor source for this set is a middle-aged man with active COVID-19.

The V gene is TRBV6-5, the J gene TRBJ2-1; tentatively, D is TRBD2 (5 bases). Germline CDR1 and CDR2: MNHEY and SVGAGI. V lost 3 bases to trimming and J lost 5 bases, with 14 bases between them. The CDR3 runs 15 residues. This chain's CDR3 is CASSYRLEVHNEQFF. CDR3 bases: TGTGCCAGCAGTTATAGGTTGGAGGTACACAATGAGCAGTTCTTC.

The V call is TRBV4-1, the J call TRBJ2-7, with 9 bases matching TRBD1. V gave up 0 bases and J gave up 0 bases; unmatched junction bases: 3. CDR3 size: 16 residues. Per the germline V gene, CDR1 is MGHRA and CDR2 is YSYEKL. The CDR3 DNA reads TGCGCCAGCAGCCAAGAAGGGACAGGGAGCTCCTACGAGCAGTACTTC. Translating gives CASSQEGTGSSYEQYF.

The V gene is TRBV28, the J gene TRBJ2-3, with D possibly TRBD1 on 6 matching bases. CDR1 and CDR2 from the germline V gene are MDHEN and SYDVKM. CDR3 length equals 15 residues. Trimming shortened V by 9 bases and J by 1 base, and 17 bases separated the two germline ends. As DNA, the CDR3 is TGTGCCAGTCCCAATTGGGGACAACGCACAGATACGCAGTATTTT. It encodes CASPNWGQRTDTQYF.

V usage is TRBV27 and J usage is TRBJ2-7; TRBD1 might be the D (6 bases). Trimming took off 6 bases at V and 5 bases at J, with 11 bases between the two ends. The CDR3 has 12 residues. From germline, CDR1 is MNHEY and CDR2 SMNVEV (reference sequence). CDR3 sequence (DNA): TGTGCCAGCAGACGGGCAGGGGACGAGCAGTACTTC. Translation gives CASRRAGDEQYF.

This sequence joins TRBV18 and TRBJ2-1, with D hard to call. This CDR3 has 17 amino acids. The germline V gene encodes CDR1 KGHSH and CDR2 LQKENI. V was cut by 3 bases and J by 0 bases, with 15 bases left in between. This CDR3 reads CASSPASRPSSYNEQFF. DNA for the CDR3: TGTGCCAGCTCACCCGCCTCGAGGCCCAGCTCCTACAATGAGCAGTTCTTC.

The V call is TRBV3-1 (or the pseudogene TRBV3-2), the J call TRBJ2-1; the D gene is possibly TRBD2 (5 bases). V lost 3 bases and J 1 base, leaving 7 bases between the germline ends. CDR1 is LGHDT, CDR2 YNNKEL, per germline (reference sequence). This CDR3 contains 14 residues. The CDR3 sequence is CASSQRASYNEQFF. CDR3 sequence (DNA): TGTGCCAGCAGCCAGCGGGCGTCCTACAATGAGCAGTTCTTC.

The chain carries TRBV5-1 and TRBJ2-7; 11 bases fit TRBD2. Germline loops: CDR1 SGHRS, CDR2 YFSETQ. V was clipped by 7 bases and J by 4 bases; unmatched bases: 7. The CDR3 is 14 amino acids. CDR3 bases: TGCGCCAGCGGGACCGGGACTAGCGGATACGAGCAGTACTTC. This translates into CASGTGTSGYEQYF.

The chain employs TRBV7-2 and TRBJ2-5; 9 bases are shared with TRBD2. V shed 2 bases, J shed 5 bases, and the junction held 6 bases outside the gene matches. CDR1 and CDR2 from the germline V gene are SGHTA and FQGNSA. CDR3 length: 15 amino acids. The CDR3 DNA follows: TGTGCCAGCAGCTTAAGAGGGAGCGGGGGGGAGACCCAGTACTTC. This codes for CASSLRGSGGETQYF. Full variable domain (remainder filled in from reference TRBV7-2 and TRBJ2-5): GAGVSQSPSNKVTEKGKDVELRCDPISGHTALYWYRQSLGQGLEFLIYFQGNSAPDKSGLPSDRFSAERTGGSVSTLTIQRTQQEDSAVYLCASSLRGSGGETQYFGPGTRLLVL.

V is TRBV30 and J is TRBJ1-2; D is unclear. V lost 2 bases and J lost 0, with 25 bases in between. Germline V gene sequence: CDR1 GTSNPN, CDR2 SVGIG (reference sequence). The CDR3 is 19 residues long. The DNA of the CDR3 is TGTGCCTGGAGTCATCTGAGGGTCCTCTCACCCCTAGCTAACTATGGCTACACCTTC. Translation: CAWSHLRVLSPLANYGYTF. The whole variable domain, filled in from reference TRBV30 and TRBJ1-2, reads SQTIHQWPATLVQPVGSPLSLECTVEGTSNPNLYWYRQAAGRGLQLLFYSVGIGQISSEVPQNLSASRPQDRQFILSSKKLLLSDSGFYLCAWSHLRVLSPLANYGYTFGSGTRLTVV.

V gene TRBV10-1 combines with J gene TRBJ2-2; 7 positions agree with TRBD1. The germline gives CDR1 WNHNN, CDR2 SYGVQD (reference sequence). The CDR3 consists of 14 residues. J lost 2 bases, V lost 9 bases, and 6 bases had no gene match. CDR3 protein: CASQGELNTGELFF. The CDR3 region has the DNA TGCGCCAGTCAGGGGGAGCTAAACACCGGGGAGCTGTTTTTT.

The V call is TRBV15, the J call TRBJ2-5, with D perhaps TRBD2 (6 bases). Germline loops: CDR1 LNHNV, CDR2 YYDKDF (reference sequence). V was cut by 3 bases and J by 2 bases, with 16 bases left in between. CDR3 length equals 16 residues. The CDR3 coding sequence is TGTGCCACCAGCAGCCTGCGGGACGGCCTACAAGAGACCCAGTACTTC. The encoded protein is CATSSLRDGLQETQYF.

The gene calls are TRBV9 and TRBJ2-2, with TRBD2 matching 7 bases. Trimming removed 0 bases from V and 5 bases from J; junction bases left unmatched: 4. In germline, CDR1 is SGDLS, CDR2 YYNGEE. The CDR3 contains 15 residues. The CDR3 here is CASSVVDGGTGELFF. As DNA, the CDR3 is TGTGCCAGCAGCGTAGTAGACGGGGGGACCGGGGAGCTGTTTTTT.

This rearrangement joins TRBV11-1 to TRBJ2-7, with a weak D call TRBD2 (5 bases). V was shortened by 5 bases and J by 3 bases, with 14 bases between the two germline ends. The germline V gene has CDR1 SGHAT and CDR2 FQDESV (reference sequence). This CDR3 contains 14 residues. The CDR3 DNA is TGTGCCAGCAGCCCCTCGTGGGGAGACTACGAGCAGTACTTC. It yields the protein CASSPSWGDYEQYF. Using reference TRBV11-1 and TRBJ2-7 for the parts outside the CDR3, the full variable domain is EAEVAQSPRYKITEKSQAVAFWCDPISGHATLYWYRQILGQGPELLVQFQDESVVDDSQLPKDRFSAERLKGVDSTLKIQPAELGDSAMYLCASSPSWGDYEQYFGPGTRLTVT.

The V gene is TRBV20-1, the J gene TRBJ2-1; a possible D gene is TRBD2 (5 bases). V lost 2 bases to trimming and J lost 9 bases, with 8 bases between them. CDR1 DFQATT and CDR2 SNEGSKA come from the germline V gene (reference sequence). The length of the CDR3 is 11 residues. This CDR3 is CSARPGFEQFF. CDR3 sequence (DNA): TGCAGTGCTAGACCGGGGTTTGAGCAGTTCTTC.

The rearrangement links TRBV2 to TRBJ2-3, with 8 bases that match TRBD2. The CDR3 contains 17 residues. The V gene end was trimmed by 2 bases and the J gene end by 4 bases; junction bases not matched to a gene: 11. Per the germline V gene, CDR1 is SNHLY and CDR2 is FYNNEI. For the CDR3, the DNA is TGTGCCAGCAGTGAATCAGTAGCGGGGCCCGGGGCAGATACGCAGTATTTT. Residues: CASSESVAGPGADTQYF.

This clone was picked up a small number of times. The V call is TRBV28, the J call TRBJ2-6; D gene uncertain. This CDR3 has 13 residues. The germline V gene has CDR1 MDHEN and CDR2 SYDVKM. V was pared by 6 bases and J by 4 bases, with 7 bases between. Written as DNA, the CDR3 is TGTGCCAGCAGGGCCTCGGGGGCCAACGTCCTGACTTTC. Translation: CASRASGANVLTF.

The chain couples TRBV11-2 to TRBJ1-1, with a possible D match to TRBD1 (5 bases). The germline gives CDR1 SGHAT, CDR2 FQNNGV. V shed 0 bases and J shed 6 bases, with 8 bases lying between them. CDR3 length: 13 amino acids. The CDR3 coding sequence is TGTGCCAGCAGCTTAGACAGGGATGCTGAAGCTTTCTTT. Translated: CASSLDRDAEAFF.